This T cell receptor (beta chain) was recovered during a study of OX40 agonist ivuxolimab in advanced cancers. TCRdb's copy holds only in-frame clones and misses some; the assay was immunoSEQ multiplex PCR. The sample consists of around 95,000 clones, under 95% of them appearing once. Autoimmune disease history or systemic immunosuppression was exclusionary. Germline V gene sequence: CDR1 MDHEN, CDR2 SYDVKM. Trimming stripped 2 bases from V and 3 bases from J, with 7 bases between. This CDR3 contains 13 residues. The chain employs TRBV28 and TRBJ2-5; no definite D call. The receptor was derived from an adult with an advanced solid tumor such as melanoma, head and neck, liver or kidney cancer. The sample here was CD4+ or CD8+ T cells sorted from blood, taken in a trial of the OX40 agonist ivuxolimab. CDR3 in amino acids: CASSLGQEETQYF. CDR3 sequence (DNA): TGTGCCAGCAGTTTAGGGCAGGAAGAGACCCAGTACTTC.